The rows below give T cell receptor beta chains drawn from one sample of a study of shared clonotypes between healthy human individuals. Only in-frame clones appear in the TCRdb table, and some are missing; sequencing was by immunoSEQ multiplex PCR. The data show over a million clones, 70% to 80% seen once. The sequenced sample was memory CD4+ T cells from PBMCs. All receptors derive from a man between 18 and 35 years old in good health. Some clones in this sample may be carry-over from other donors' samples. The CDR3 runs from the conserved cysteine through the conserved F or W. A D gene is named only where the DNA matches it firmly. Rows give clone size only sometimes, using once, few, many, or a class for an expanded clone.

-,TRBV7-2,-,TRBJ1-1,TGTGCCAGCAGCTTAGCGGTGGGACGGAACACTGAAGCTTTCTTT,CASSLAVGRNTEAFF
-,TRBV29-1,-,TRBJ2-3,TGCAGCGTTAAGGACGGCACAGATACGCAGTATTTT,CSVKDGTDTQYF
-,TRBV5-4,-,TRBJ2-7,TGTGCCAGCAGCCGAGAAGCCTACGAGCAGTACTTC,CASSREAYEQYF
-,TRBV15,-,TRBJ1-3,TGTGCCACCAGCAGAACCGTATCTGGAAACACCATATATTTT,CATSRTVSGNTIYF
-,TRBV28,-,TRBJ1-1,TGTGCCAGCAGTTTGAGGACGGGCACTGAAGCTTTCTTT,CASSLRTGTEAFF
few,TRBV7-3,-,TRBJ2-1,TGTGCCAGCAGCCCACTCGGCGCGCCCTACAATGAGCAGTTCTTC,CASSPLGAPYNEQFF
-,TRBV2,-,TRBJ2-2,TGTGCCAGCAAGAGGACACTTAGCGGGGAGCTGTTTTTT,CASKRTLSGELFF
-,TRBV11-2,-,TRBJ2-7,TGTGCCAGCAGCCCCGAATCCTGGACGAAGCAGTACTTC,CASSPESWTKQYF
-,TRBV11-2,-,TRBJ2-3,TGTGCCAGCAGCTTAGTTTATGGAGATACGCAGTATTTT,CASSLVYGDTQYF
-,TRBV2,TRBD1,TRBJ2-7,TGTGCCAGCAGTGAATGGGGACAGGGAAGCGAGCAGTACTTC,CASSEWGQGSEQYF
-,TRBV30,-,TRBJ1-4,TGTGCCTGGAGTGTAGGGTGGGAAAAACTGTTTTTT,CAWSVGWEKLFF
-,TRBV28,-,TRBJ1-2,TGTGCCAGCAGTTCCTCGCCGAATTCCTATGGCTACACCTTC,CASSSSPNSYGYTF
many,TRBV28,-,TRBJ2-3,TGTGCCAGCAGTAGTGCTAGTGGGGCGCAGTATTTT,CASSSASGAQYF
few,TRBV2,-,TRBJ2-5,TGTGCCAGCATCCAGGGCCAAGAGACCCAGTACTTC,CASIQGQETQYF
-,TRBV5-1,-,TRBJ1-3,TGCGCCAGCAGCTTGGGGGCCATCTCTGGAAACACCATATATTTT,CASSLGAISGNTIYF
-,TRBV6-5,-,TRBJ2-5,TGTGCCAGCAGTTATCAGGGGCGGTCAGAGACCCAGTACTTC,CASSYQGRSETQYF
-,TRBV28,-,TRBJ1-3,TGTGCCAGCAGTCCCCCGGGAAACACCATATATTTT,CASSPPGNTIYF
-,TRBV5-1,-,TRBJ1-1,TGCGCCAGCAGCTACGGGCTGGGAACTGAAGCTTTCTTT,CASSYGLGTEAFF
-,TRBV18,TRBD2,TRBJ2-1,TGTGCCAGCTCAGAACTAGCGGGAGCGGTCTATGAGCAGTTCTTC,CASSELAGAVYEQFF
-,TRBV11-3,TRBD1,TRBJ2-1,TGTGCCAGCAGCCCCGCTGTGGGACAGGGGTACAATGAGCAGTTCTTC,CASSPAVGQGYNEQFF
-,TRBV5-1,TRBD1,TRBJ2-5,TGCGCCAGCTCCGAGGGGGCATATACGGAGACCCAGTACTTC,CASSEGAYTETQYF
-,TRBV27,-,TRBJ2-3,TGTGCCAGCAGCGACAGTCAGGGCTGGGATACGCAGTATTTT,CASSDSQGWDTQYF
-,TRBV18,-,TRBJ1-1,TGTGCCAGCTCACCTACAGTTCTCATCGGTCACGCTTTCTTT,CASSPTVLIGHAFF
-,TRBV6-5,TRBD2,TRBJ2-7,TGTGCCAGCAGCTCCGCTAGCGGCCCCTACGAGCAGTACTTC,CASSSASGPYEQYF
-,TRBV18,-,TRBJ1-1,TGTGCCAGCTCACCATACAGGGAACCTTACTTTGAAGCTTTCTTT,CASSPYREPYFEAFF
-,TRBV10-3,-,TRBJ1-4,TGTGCCATCAGTGAACCCATTAATGAAAAACTGTTTTTT,CAISEPINEKLFF
-,TRBV7-2,-,TRBJ2-1,TGTGCCAGCAGCTTAGAAGGCTTGCGGAACAATGAGCAGTTCTTC,CASSLEGLRNNEQFF
-,TRBV19,-,TRBJ1-2,TGTGCCAGTAGTATAGATCCAAACAGCGTCTTGGATGGCTACACCTTC,CASSIDPNSVLDGYTF
-,TRBV5-1,TRBD2,TRBJ2-3,TGCGCCAGCAGCTTGGGGACTAGCGGGGGAGATACGCAGTATTTT,CASSLGTSGGDTQYF
-,TRBV29-1,-,TRBJ1-1,TGCAGCGTAAACGGACAGACGGTGACTGAAGCTTTCTTT,CSVNGQTVTEAFF
-,TRBV29-1,-,TRBJ1-2,TGCAGCGTTGTGCCCCCAGGCGGCGGCTACACCTTC,CSVVPPGGGYTF
-,TRBV12-5,-,TRBJ2-3,TGTGCTAGTGGTGCTGGGGTCGGCGATACGCAGTATTTT,CASGAGVGDTQYF
many,TRBV15,-,TRBJ1-1,TGTGCCACCAGCGGAGGGGGAGTTGAAGCTTTCTTT,CATSGGGVEAFF
few,TRBV5-5,-,TRBJ2-5,TGTGCCAGCAGCTTGGTGCCCGGGGTGCGGGGAGAGACCCAGTACTTC,CASSLVPGVRGETQYF
-,TRBV10-3,TRBD1,TRBJ1-2,TGTGCCATCAGTGACAGGGACAGGGGCGGTGGCTACACCTTC,CAISDRDRGGGYTF
-,TRBV30,-,TRBJ2-6,TGTGCCTGGAGTGTCGGCAGCTCCTCTGGGGCCAACGTCCTGACTTTC,CAWSVGSSSGANVLTF
-,TRBV6-6,-,TRBJ2-7,TGTGCCAGCAGTTCACCCGGGTCCGAGGACGAGCAGTACTTC,CASSSPGSEDEQYF
-,TRBV28,TRBD1,TRBJ1-2,TGTGCCAGCACTCAGGGGGGAGCTAACTATGGCTACACCTTC,CASTQGGANYGYTF
-,TRBV2,TRBD1,TRBJ2-1,TGTGCCAGCAGACCCACTACAGGGGCATCCTACAATGAGCAGTTCTTC,CASRPTTGASYNEQFF
-,TRBV29-1,TRBD2,TRBJ2-1,TGCAGCGTTGAAGGTAAACTAGCGGGGTTGAATGAGCAGTTCTTC,CSVEGKLAGLNEQFF
few,TRBV27,-,TRBJ1-5,TGTGCCAGCAGTGCGAATAAGGGTATGGGCAATCAGCCCCAGCATTTT,CASSANKGMGNQPQHF
many,TRBV28,-,TRBJ2-2,TGTGCCAGCAGTTCCAGCGGATACACCGGGGAGCTGTTTTTT,CASSSSGYTGELFF
few,TRBV6-5,-,TRBJ1-2,TGTGCCAGCAGCCGACAGAACTATGGCTACACCTTC,CASSRQNYGYTF
-,TRBV20-1,-,TRBJ1-2,TGCAGTGCTTATTGGACGAACGGCTACACCTTC,CSAYWTNGYTF
-,TRBV4-1,TRBD1,TRBJ2-2,TGCGCCAGCAGCCAAGAAGGACAGGGGAACACCGGGGAGCTGTTTTTT,CASSQEGQGNTGELFF
-,TRBV7-9,TRBD1,TRBJ2-7,TGTGCCAGCAGCTTAGCGGACAGGAGCTACGAGCAGTACTTC,CASSLADRSYEQYF
-,TRBV7-3,-,TRBJ1-1,TGTGCCAGCAGCTTATATGGGGAGAACACTGAAGCTTTCTTT,CASSLYGENTEAFF
few,TRBV11-3,-,TRBJ2-7,TGTGCCAGCAGCTTAGATTGGGCGGGCTACGAGCAGTACTTC,CASSLDWAGYEQYF
-,TRBV19,-,TRBJ1-1,TGTGCCAGTACCCCTCGGAGGCAGACGGACACTGAAGCTTTCTTT,CASTPRRQTDTEAFF
once,TRBV11-2,-,TRBJ1-5,TGTGCCAGCAGGACTACCGGGGGCGCGAGCAATCAGCCCCAGCATTTT,CASRTTGGASNQPQHF
-,TRBV7-2,-,TRBJ2-2,TGTGCCAGCAGCTTACCCACCGTTAACACCGGGGAGCTGTTTTTT,CASSLPTVNTGELFF
once,TRBV15,TRBD1,TRBJ1-5,TGTGCCACCAGCAGGGACAGGGGTTATCAGCCCCAGCATTTT,CATSRDRGYQPQHF
-,TRBV11-3,TRBD1,TRBJ2-2,TGTGCCAGCAGCCCGAGCTTAGGACAGGGCAACACCGGGGAGCTGTTTTTT,CASSPSLGQGNTGELFF
-,TRBV11-2,-,TRBJ2-3,TGTGCCAGCAGCCCTCGGCAGCTCACAGATACGCAGTATTTT,CASSPRQLTDTQYF
-,TRBV7-3,-,TRBJ2-7,TGTGCCAGCAGCCCGCCAGGGACGTCGGAGCAGTACTTC,CASSPPGTSEQYF
-,TRBV5-1,TRBD2,TRBJ2-1,TGCGCCAGCAGCTTGGGTGGCGGGAGCAGCGATGAGCAGTTCTTC,CASSLGGGSSDEQFF
-,TRBV4-1,-,TRBJ1-1,TGCGCCAGCAGCCAAGTCGGTAAGGGCCCCCGGAACACTGAAGCTTTCTTT,CASSQVGKGPRNTEAFF
-,TRBV7-6,TRBD1,TRBJ1-2,TGTGCCAGCAGCCCCGGGGGACAGGGTCTAAGTGGCTACACCTTC,CASSPGGQGLSGYTF
-,TRBV7-9,-,TRBJ1-1,TGTGCCAGCAGCTTACAGGGGAACACTGAAGCTTTCTTT,CASSLQGNTEAFF
-,TRBV30,-,TRBJ1-1,TGTGCCTGGAGTGTTTCTCACGGGTGGACTGAAGCTTTCTTT,CAWSVSHGWTEAFF